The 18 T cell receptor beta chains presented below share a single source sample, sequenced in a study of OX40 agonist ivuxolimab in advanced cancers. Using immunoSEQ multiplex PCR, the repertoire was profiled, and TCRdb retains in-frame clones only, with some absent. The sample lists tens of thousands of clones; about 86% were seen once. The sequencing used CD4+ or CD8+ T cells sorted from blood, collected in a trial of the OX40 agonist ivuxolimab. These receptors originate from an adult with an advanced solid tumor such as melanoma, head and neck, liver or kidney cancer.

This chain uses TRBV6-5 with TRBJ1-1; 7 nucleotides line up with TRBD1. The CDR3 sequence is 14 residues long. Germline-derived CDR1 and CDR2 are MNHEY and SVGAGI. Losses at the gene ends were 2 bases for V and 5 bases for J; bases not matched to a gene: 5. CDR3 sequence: CASSYRAGGTEAFF. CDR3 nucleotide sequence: TGTGCCAGCAGTTACCGAGCAGGGGGGACTGAAGCTTTCTTT.

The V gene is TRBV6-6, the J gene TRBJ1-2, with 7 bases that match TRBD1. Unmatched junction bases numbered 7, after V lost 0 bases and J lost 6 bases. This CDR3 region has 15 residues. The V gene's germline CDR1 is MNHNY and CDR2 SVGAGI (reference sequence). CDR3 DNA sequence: TGTGCCAGCAGTTACTCAGGCAGGGGGGTAGATGGCTACACCTTC. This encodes CASSYSGRGVDGYTF.

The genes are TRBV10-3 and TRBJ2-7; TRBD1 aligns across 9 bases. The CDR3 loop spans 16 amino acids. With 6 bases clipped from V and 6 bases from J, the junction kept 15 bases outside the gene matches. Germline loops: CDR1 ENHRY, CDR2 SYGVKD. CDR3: CAIRTTSGQGTTEQYF. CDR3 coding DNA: TGTGCCATCAGAACAACCTCGGGACAGGGTACAACCGAGCAGTACTTC.

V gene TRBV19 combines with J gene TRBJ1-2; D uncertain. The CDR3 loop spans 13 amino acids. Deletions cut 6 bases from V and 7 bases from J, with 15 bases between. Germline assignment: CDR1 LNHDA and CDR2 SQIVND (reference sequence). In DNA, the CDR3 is TGTGCCAGTAGCTTCCTCGCTAACCGTGGCTACACCTTC. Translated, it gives CASSFLANRGYTF.

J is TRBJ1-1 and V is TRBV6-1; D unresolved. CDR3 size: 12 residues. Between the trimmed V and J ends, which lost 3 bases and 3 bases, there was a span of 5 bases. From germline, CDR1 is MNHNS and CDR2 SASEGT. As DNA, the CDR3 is TGTGCCAGCAGTGACAGTTACACTGAAGCTTTCTTT. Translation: CASSDSYTEAFF.

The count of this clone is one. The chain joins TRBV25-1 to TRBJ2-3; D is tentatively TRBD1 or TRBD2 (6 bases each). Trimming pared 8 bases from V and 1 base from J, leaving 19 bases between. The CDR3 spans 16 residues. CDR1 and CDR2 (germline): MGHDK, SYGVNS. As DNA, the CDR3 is TGTGCCAGCGGGGGGCGGGTCGGGCTGCGCACAGATACGCAGTATTTT. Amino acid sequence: CASGGRVGLRTDTQYF.

CDR3 DNA: TGTGCCAGCAGCGAGGGACAGGGGTTGCTCTCTGGAAACACCATATATTTT. It translates to CASSEGQGLLSGNTIYF. The chain uses TRBV9 and TRBJ1-3; 10 bases map to TRBD1. Germline CDR1 reads SGDLS; CDR2 reads YYNGEE. Trimming took 3 bases from V and 0 from J; bases not matched to a gene: 6. This CDR3 has 17 residues.

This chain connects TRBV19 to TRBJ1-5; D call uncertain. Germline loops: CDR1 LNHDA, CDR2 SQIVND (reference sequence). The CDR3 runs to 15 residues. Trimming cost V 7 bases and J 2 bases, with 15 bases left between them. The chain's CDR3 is CASNPLVAGNQPQHF. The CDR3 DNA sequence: TGTGCCAGTAATCCCCTAGTGGCCGGCAATCAGCCCCAGCATTTT.

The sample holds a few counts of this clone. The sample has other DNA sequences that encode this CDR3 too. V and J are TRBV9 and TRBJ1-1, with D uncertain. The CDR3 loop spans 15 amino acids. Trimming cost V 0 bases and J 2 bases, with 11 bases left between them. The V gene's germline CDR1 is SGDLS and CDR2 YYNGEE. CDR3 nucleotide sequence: TGTGCCAGCAGCGTAGACGTGGATGGCAACACTGAAGCTTTCTTT. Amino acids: CASSVDVDGNTEAFF.

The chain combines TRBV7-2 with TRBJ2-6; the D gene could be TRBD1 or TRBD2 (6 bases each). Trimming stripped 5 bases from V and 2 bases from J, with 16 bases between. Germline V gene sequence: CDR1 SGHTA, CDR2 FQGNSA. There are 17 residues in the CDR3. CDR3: CASSPKSGGTGANVLTF. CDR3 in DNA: TGTGCCAGCAGCCCCAAGTCCGGGGGCACTGGGGCCAACGTCCTGACTTTC.

The CDR3 reads CASSEALNRGYGYTF. The CDR3 DNA reads TGTGCCAGCAGTGAAGCGCTTAACAGGGGGTATGGCTACACCTTC. This chain joins TRBV2 and TRBJ1-2, with TRBD1 matching over 8 bases. This CDR3 contains 15 residues. Germline CDR1 is SNHLY and CDR2 is FYNNEI. J gave up 5 bases and V 0 bases, and 5 bases lay outside the gene matches.

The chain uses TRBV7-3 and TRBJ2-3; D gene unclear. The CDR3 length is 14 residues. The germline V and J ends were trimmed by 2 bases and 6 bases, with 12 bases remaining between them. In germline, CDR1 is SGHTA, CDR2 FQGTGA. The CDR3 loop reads CASSLRRPGDTQYF. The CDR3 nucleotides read TGTGCCAGCAGCTTACGGCGTCCCGGGGATACGCAGTATTTT.

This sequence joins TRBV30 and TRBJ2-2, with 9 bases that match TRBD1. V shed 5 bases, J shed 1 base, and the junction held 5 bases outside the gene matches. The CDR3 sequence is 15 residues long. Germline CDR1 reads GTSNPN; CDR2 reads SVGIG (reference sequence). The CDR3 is CAWLGQGLNTGELFF. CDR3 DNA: TGTGCCTGGTTGGGACAGGGACTGAACACCGGGGAGCTGTTTTTT.

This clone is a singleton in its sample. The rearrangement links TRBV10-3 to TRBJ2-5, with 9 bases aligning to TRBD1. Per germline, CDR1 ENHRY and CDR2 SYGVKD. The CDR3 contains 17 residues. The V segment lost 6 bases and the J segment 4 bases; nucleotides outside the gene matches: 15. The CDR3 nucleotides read TGTGCCATCAGACCCGGGGTACGGGACAGGGTACCAGAGACCCAGTACTTC. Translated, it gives CAIRPGVRDRVPETQYF.

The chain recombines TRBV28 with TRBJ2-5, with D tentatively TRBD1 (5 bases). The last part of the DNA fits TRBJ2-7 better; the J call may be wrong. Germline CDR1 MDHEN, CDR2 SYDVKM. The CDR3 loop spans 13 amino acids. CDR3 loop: CASSLTATYEQYF. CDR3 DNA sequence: TGTGCCAGCAGTTTGACAGCCACCTACGAGCAGTACTTC.

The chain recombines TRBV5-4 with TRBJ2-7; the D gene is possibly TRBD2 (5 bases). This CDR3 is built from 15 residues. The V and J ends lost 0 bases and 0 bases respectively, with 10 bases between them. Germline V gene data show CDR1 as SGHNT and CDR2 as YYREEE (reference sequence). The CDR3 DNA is TGTGCCAGCAGCTTGGGGTCGAGGGTCTCCTACGAGCAGTACTTC. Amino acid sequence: CASSLGSRVSYEQYF.

The CDR3 region is CASKTSSARETQYF. CDR3 in DNA: TGTGCCAGCAAGACTAGCAGCGCCAGGGAGACCCAGTACTTC. This chain connects TRBV27 to TRBJ2-5, with 7 bases identical to TRBD2. Germline values: CDR1 MNHEY, CDR2 SMNVEV (reference sequence). The CDR3 runs 14 residues. Trimming cost V 7 bases and J 5 bases; bases outside gene matches: 10.

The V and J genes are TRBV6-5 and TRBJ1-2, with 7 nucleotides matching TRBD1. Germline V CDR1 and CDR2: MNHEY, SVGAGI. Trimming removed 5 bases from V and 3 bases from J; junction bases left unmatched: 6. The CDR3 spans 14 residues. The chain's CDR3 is CASSTAGTDYGYTF. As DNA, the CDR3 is TGTGCCAGCAGTACGGCCGGGACAGACTATGGCTACACCTTC.